The 18 T cell receptor beta chains reported below all come from one sample, sequenced in a study of T cell clonality in common variable immunodeficiency. The table came from immunoSEQ multiplex PCR; TCRdb's copy has only in-frame clones and leaves some out. The sample yields about 47,000 clones, without any singletons. Specimen: peripheral blood mononuclear cells. The receptors originated from a person aged 18-69 years in good health.

This clone showed up many times. The read ends 3 residues early relative to the CDR3; the germline J gene fills the gap. This rearrangement joins TRBV6-1 to TRBJ1-2; TRBD1 might be the D (6 bases). Trimming took off 4 bases at V and 7 bases at J, with 10 bases between the two ends. The CDR3 runs 12 residues. Germline V gene data show CDR1 as MNHNS and CDR2 as SASEGT. This CDR3 is CASSANRVGYTF. The DNA read from the CDR3 is TGTGCCAGCAGTGCGAACAGGGTTGGC.

About this clone itself: The sequenced fragment ends 3 residues before the CDR3 boundary, so the rest is inferred from the germline J gene. This rearrangement joins TRBV6-9 to TRBJ1-2; 10 bases map to TRBD1. Looked up from germline, CDR1 is MNHGY and CDR2 is SVAAGI. The CDR3 totals 19 residues. Trimming at V came to 4 bases and at J to 3 bases, leaving 17 bases not matched to a gene. Partial CDR3 DNA: TGTGCCAGCAGTTTTTTGTACCGGGACAGGGGACGCCGCGACTATGGC. This sequence encodes CASSFLYRDRGRRDYG. The CDR3 in full is CASSFLYRDRGRRDYGYTF.

There are many counts of this clone. Sequencing ends 3 residues short of the CDR3 end; the germline J gene provides the rest. V usage is TRBV5-4 and J usage is TRBJ1-2, with 9 bases matching TRBD1. The germline gives CDR1 SGHNT, CDR2 YYREEE (reference sequence). The CDR3 runs 14 residues. The ends lost 4 bases at V and 4 bases at J; junction bases unmatched: 5. CDR3 sequence reads: CASSRDREGYGYTF. The sequenced CDR3 bases are TGTGCCAGCAGCCGGGACAGGGAAGGCTATGGC. The full variable domain, in which reference TRBV5-4 and TRBJ1-2 provide the parts outside the CDR3, is ETGVTQSPTHLIKTRGQQVTLRCSSQSGHNTVSWYQQALGQGPQFIFQYYREEENGRGNFPPRFSGLQFPNYSSELNVNALELDDSALYLCASSRDREGYGYTFGSGTRLTVV.

This clone was recorded a few times. The read ends 3 residues early relative to the CDR3; the germline J gene fills the gap. The V call is TRBV19, the J call TRBJ2-5; 8 bases match TRBD2. V was clipped by 8 bases and J by 5 bases; unmatched bases: 7. The germline CDR1 and CDR2 sequences are LNHDA and SQIVND (reference sequence). The CDR3 spans 13 residues. CDR3 residues: CASSPGGWETQYF. CDR3 DNA, as far as it was read: TGTGCCAGTTCGCCGGGGGGGTGGGAGACC.

This clone occurred many times. The read finishes 3 residues shy of the CDR3 end, and the germline J gene is used to complete it. This chain links TRBV19 with TRBJ2-3; TRBD2 is a possible D gene (5 bases). Trimming took off 2 bases at V and 4 bases at J, with 7 bases between the two ends. Germline lookup yields CDR1 LNHDA and CDR2 SQIVND (reference sequence). The CDR3 spans 13 residues. The part of the CDR3 DNA that was read is TGTGCCAGTAGTATAAGCGGAGCAGATACG. This encodes CASSISGADT. The entire CDR3 sequence reads CASSISGADTQYF.

Points on this clone: A junction end diverges from the germline sequence, so it may reflect a read error. The missing CDR3 end, 3 residues past where the read stops, is filled in from the germline J gene. The rearrangement joins TRBV19 to TRBJ1-5; possibly TRBD1 for D (6 bases). Germline loops: CDR1 LNHDA, CDR2 SQIVND (reference sequence). CDR3 length: 12 residues. Partial CDR3 DNA: TGTGCCACCCGGGGGGCCAATGAGCCC. It translates to CATRGANEP. The CDR3 in its entirety is CATRGANEPQHF. Drawing the rest from reference TRBV19 and TRBJ1-5, the complete variable domain is DGGITQSPKYLFRKEGQNVTLSCEQNLNHDAMYWYRQDPGQGLRLIYYSQIVNDFQKGDIAEGYSVSREKKESFPLTVTSAQKNPTAFYLCATRGANEPQHFGDGTRLSIL.

This clone showed up many times. The read halts 3 residues ahead of the CDR3 end, with the missing end drawn from the germline J gene. The chain employs TRBV7-2 and TRBJ1-2; D perhaps matches TRBD1 (5 bases). V was cut by 5 bases and J by 5 bases, with 18 bases left in between. The CDR3 runs to 15 residues. In germline, CDR1 is SGHTA, CDR2 FQGNSA. The CDR3 bases that were read are TGTGCCAGCAGCCAACCGGGACTGAGGGATTATGGC. Translating gives CASSQPGLRDYG. The whole CDR3 sequence reads CASSQPGLRDYGYTF.

About this clone itself: The observed sequence ends 3 residues before the CDR3 terminus, with the missing tail filled in from the germline J gene. The chain links TRBV7-2 to TRBJ2-2; TRBD1 or TRBD2 may be the D gene (6 bases each). The CDR3 is 14 amino acids. V lost 5 bases to trimming and J lost 1 base, with 8 bases between them. Germline V gives CDR1 SGHTA, CDR2 FQGNSA. Partial CDR3 DNA: TGTGCCAGCAGCGCGGGACAGAACACCGGGGAG. It is translated as CASSAGQNTGE. The entire CDR3 is CASSAGQNTGELFF.

In its sample, this clone was seen many times. From the germline J gene comes the end of the CDR3, since the read stops 3 residues before it. This sequence joins TRBV14 and TRBJ2-2; a possible D gene is TRBD1 (5 bases). This CDR3 comprises 14 residues. Per germline, CDR1 SGHDN and CDR2 FVKESK. Trimming took 2 bases from V and 7 from J, leaving 11 bases between them. CDR3 in amino acids: CASSQFRAGGELFF. Partial CDR3 DNA: TGTGCCAGCAGCCAATTCAGGGCAGGCGGGGAG.

This clone showed up many times. The read halts 3 residues ahead of the CDR3 end, with the missing end drawn from the germline J gene. The chain recombines TRBV6-1 with TRBJ1-2, with 7 bases aligning to TRBD1. Germline V gene lookup returns CDR1 MNHNS and CDR2 SASEGT. This CDR3 is 15 amino acids long. The junction had 9 bases not matched to a gene; V was cut back by 4 bases and J by 4 bases. CDR3 DNA, as far as it was read: TGTGCCAGCAGTGCCCCTCAACAGGGGTTCTATGGC. Translated: CASSAPQQGFYG. The CDR3 in its entirety is CASSAPQQGFYGYTF.

This clone appeared many times. The read stops 3 residues short of the end of the CDR3; the missing end is completed from the germline J gene. The V gene is TRBV7-9, the J gene TRBJ2-2; D possibly corresponds to TRBD1 (5 bases). The CDR3 is 14 amino acids. Germline lookup yields CDR1 SEHNR and CDR2 FQNEAQ (reference sequence). Trimming pared 8 bases from V and 9 bases from J, leaving 19 bases between. The chain's CDR3 is CASGQGLLGRELFF. The DNA read from the CDR3 is TGTGCCAGCGGCCAGGGTCTCCTTGGCCGGGAG.

There are a few counts of this clone. The missing CDR3 end, 3 residues past where the read stops, is filled in from the germline J gene. V gene TRBV7-9 combines with J gene TRBJ1-6; D remains unclear. The CDR3 totals 15 residues. The V gene's germline CDR1 is SEHNR and CDR2 FQNEAQ (reference sequence). The V gene lost 5 bases and the J gene lost 1 base, with 9 bases spanning the gap. The CDR3 loop is CASSLGGSYNSPLHF. CDR3 DNA (partial): TGTGCCAGCAGCCTCGGAGGGTCCTATAATTCACCC.

Ten or more counts support this clone. The DNA ends 3 residues before the CDR3 does, and the rest of the CDR3 is filled in from the germline J gene. The chain links TRBV20-1 to TRBJ1-6, with TRBD1 identical over 7 bases. The germline CDR1 and CDR2 sequences are DFQATT and SNEGSKA (reference sequence). There are 13 residues in the CDR3. V shed 3 bases, J shed 9 bases, and the junction held 5 bases outside the gene matches. The CDR3 bases that were read are TGCAGTGCTAGGGGGGACAGCACTTCACCC. Translation: CSARGDSTSP. The whole CDR3 reads CSARGDSTSPLHF.

This clone was detected many times. The sequenced fragment ends 3 residues before the CDR3 boundary, so the rest is inferred from the germline J gene. The J gene is TRBJ2-1, the V gene TRBV20-1, with a tentative D call TRBD1 (5 bases). V was cut by 5 bases and J by 0 bases, with 11 bases left in between. CDR1 and CDR2 from the germline V gene are DFQATT and SNEGSKA (reference sequence). This CDR3 comprises 14 residues. The CDR3 spells CSAPGYSSYNEQFF. The CDR3 DNA, read in part, is TGCAGTGCTCCAGGGTATAGCTCCTACAATGAG.

There are many counts of this clone. The DNA ends 3 residues before the CDR3 does, and the rest of the CDR3 is filled in from the germline J gene. This chain connects TRBV29-1 to TRBJ2-3; 8 nucleotides line up with TRBD2. The CDR3 has 13 residues. The V gene's germline CDR1 is SQVTM and CDR2 ANQGSEA. The V segment lost 4 bases and the J segment 4 bases; nucleotides outside the gene matches: 4. The sequenced part of the CDR3 DNA is TGCAGCGTTGCCGGGGGGGAATCAGATACG. Protein sequence: CSVAGGESDT. The whole CDR3 sequence reads CSVAGGESDTQYF.

This clone was picked up many times. The CDR3 is cut off 3 residues early in the read; its end comes from the germline J gene. V gene TRBV6-4 combines with J gene TRBJ2-6; a weak D match, TRBD1 (6 bases). CDR1 is MRHNA and CDR2 is SNTAGT in the germline V gene. Trimming left V 6 bases short and J 4 bases short, with 16 bases between. The CDR3 totals 16 residues. The part of the CDR3 DNA that was read is TGTGCCAGCAGCCCCTCAACAGGGTCCGGGGCCAACGTC. Translated, it gives CASSPSTGSGANV. The whole CDR3 protein reads CASSPSTGSGANVLTF.

This clone has a count of ten or more. The read ends 3 residues before the CDR3 terminus; that terminus is restored from the germline J gene. The J gene is TRBJ1-2, the V gene TRBV7-3; no firm D call. The CDR3 has 14 amino acids. CDR1 and CDR2 (germline): SGHTA, FQGTGA. Partial CDR3 DNA: TGTGCCAGCACCATACCGGGTCTCGATATGGGC. It codes for CASTIPGLDMG. The CDR3, in full, reads CASTIPGLDMGYTF.

Only a few counts were recorded for this clone. The read comes to an end 3 residues before the CDR3 does, leaving the germline J gene to fill in the end. The chain combines TRBV6-1 with TRBJ2-4; a possible D gene is TRBD1 (6 bases). The CDR3 contains 14 residues. Germline V gene data show CDR1 as MNHNS and CDR2 as SASEGT. The chain's CDR3 is CASSEAVEFRGQYF. Incomplete CDR3 DNA: TGTGCCAGCAGTGAAGCGGTAGAGTTCAGGGGT.